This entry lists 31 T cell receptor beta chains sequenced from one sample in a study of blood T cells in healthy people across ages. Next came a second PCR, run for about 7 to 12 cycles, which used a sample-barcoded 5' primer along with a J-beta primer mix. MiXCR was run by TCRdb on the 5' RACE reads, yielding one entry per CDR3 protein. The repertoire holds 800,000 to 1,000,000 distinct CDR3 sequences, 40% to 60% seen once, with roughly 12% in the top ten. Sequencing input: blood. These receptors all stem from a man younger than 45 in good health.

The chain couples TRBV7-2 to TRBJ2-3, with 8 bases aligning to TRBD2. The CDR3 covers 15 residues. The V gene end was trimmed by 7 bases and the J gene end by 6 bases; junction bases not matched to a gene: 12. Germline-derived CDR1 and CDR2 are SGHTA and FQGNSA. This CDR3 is CASKKRRGEEDTQYF. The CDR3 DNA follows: TGTGCCAGCAAGAAGCGGCGGGGGGAGGAGGATACGCAGTATTTT.

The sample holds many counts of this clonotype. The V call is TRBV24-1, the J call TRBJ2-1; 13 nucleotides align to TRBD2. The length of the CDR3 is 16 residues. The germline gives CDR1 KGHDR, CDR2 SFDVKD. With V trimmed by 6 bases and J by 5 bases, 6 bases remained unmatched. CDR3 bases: TGTGCCACCAGTCTTTCCGGGACTAGCGGGAACAATGAGCAGTTCTTC. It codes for CATSLSGTSGNNEQFF.

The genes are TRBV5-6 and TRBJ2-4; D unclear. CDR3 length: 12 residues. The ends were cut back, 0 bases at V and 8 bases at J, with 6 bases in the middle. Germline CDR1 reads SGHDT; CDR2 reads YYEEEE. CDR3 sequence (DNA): TGTGCCAGCAGCTTGGTCATGGACATTCAGTACTTC. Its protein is CASSLVMDIQYF.

The CDR3 loop is CASSQAGANYNEQYF. The DNA for the CDR3 is TGTGCCAGCAGCCAAGCGGGGGCGAATTACAATGAGCAGTACTTC. The chain recombines TRBV4-2 with TRBJ2-7, with D perhaps being TRBD1 or TRBD2 (6 bases each). CDR3 size: 15 residues. V lost 1 base and J 7 bases, leaving 17 bases between the germline ends. The germline V gene encodes CDR1 LGHNA and CDR2 YNFKEQ.

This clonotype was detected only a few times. CDR3 nucleotides: TGTGCCAGCAGCCAAGATTGGACTAGCGGGGGCCTTTACGAGCAGTACTTC. Translation: CASSQDWTSGGLYEQYF. The chain employs TRBV4-2 and TRBJ2-7, with 13 bases that match TRBD2. The V and J ends lost 0 bases and 4 bases, in that order; junction bases with no gene match: 6. Germline V CDR1 and CDR2: LGHNA, YNFKEQ. This CDR3 is built from 17 residues.

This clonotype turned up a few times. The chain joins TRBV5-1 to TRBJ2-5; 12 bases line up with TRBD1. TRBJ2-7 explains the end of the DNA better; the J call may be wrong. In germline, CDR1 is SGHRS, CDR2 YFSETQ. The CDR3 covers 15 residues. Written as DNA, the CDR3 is TGCGCCAGCAGCTTTTCCGGGACAGGGGGCTTCGAGCAGTACTTC. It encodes CASSFSGTGGFEQYF.

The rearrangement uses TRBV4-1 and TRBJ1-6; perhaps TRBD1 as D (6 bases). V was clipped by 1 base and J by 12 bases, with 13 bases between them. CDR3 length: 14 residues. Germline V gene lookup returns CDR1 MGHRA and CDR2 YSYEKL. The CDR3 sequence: CASSQGRQDRPLHF. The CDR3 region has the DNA TGCGCCAGCAGCCAAGGCCGACAGGACCGACCCCTCCACTTT.

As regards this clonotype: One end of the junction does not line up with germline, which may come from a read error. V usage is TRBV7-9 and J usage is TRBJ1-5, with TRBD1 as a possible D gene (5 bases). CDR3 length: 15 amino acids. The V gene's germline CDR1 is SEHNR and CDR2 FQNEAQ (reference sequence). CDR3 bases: TGTGCCAGCAGCCAAGGGGACGCCAGAAATCGGCCCCAGCATTTT. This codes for CASSQGDARNRPQHF.

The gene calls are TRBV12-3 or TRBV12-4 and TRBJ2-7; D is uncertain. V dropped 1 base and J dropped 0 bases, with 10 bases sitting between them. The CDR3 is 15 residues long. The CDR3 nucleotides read TGTGCCAGCAGTTTAGGCCCCGAGAGCTCCTACGAGCAGTACTTC. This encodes CASSLGPESSYEQYF.

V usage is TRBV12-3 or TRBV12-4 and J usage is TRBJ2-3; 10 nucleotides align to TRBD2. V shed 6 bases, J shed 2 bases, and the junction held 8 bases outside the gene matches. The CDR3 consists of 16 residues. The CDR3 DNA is TGTGCCAGCAGCCGAGGACTAGCGGTGCTCACAGATACGCAGTATTTT. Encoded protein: CASSRGLAVLTDTQYF.

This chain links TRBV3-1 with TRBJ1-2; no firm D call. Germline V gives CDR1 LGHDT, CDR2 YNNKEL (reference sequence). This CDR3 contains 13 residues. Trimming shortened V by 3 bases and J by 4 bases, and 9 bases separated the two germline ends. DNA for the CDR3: TGTGCCAGCAGCCAGGGAGGAACCTATGGCTACACCTTC. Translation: CASSQGGTYGYTF.

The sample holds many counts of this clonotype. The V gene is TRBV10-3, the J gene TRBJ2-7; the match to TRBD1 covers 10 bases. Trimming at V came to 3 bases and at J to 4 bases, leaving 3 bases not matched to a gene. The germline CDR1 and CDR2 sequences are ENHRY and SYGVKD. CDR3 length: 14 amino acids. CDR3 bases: TGTGCCATCAGTGACGGACAGGGGGTTTACGAGCAGTACTTC. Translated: CAISDGQGVYEQYF.

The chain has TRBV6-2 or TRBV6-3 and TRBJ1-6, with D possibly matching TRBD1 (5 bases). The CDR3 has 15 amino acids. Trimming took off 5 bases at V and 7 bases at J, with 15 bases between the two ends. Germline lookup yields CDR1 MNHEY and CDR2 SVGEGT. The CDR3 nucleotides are TGTGCCAGCAGTGGACGGGACGGTTCAAATTCACCCCTCCACTTT. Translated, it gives CASSGRDGSNSPLHF.

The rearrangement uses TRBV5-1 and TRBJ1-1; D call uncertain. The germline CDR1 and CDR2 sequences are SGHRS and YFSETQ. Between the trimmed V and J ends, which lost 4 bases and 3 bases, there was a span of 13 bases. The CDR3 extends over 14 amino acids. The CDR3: CASSTKPGHTEAFF. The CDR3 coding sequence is TGCGCCAGCAGCACAAAACCGGGCCACACTGAAGCTTTCTTT.

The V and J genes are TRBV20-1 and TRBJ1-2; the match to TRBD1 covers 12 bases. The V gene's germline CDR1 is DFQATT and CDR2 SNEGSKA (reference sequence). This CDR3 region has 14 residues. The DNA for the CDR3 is TGCAGCTCCCCGGGACAGGGGGCCGTCTATGGCTACACCTTC. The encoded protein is CSSPGQGAVYGYTF.

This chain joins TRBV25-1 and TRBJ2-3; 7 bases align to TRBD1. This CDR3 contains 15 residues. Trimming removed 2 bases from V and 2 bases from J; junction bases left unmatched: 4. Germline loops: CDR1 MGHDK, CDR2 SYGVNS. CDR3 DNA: TGTGCCAGCAGTGAAGACAGGGCCCACACAGATACGCAGTATTTT. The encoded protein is CASSEDRAHTDTQYF.

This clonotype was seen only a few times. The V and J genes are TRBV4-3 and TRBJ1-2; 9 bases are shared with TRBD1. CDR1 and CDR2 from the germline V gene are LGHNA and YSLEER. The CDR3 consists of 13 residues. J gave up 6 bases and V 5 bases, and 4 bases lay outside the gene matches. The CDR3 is CASSGRQGDGYTF. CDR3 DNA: TGCGCCAGCAGCGGGCGACAGGGGGATGGCTACACCTTC.

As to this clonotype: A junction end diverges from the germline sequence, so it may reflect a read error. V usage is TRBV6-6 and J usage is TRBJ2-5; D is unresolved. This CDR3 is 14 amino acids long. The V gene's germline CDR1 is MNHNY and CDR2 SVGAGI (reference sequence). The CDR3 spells CASSKSRSQETRYF. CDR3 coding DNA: TGTGCCAGCAGTAAAAGTCGGTCCCAAGAGACCCGGTACTTC.

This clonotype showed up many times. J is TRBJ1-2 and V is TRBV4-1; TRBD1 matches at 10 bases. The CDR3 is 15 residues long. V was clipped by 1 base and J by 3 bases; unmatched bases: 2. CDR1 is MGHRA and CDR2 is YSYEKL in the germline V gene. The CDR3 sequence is CASSQAGQGYYGYTF. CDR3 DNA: TGCGCCAGCAGCCAAGCGGGACAGGGGTACTATGGCTACACCTTC.

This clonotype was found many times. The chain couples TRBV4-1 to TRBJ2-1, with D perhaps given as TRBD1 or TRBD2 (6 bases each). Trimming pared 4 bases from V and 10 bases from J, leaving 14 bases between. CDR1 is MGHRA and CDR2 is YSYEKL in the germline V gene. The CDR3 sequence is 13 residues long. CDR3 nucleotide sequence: TGCGCCAGCAGCCTGGGTAGGGGGGAAGAGCAGTTCTTC. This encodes CASSLGRGEEQFF.

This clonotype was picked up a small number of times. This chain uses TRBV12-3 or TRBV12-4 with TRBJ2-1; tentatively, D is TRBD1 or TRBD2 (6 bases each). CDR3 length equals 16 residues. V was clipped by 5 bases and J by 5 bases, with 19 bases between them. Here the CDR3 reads CASSPFRGVRNNEQFF. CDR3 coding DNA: TGTGCCAGCAGTCCCTTTAGGGGGGTAAGAAACAATGAGCAGTTCTTC.

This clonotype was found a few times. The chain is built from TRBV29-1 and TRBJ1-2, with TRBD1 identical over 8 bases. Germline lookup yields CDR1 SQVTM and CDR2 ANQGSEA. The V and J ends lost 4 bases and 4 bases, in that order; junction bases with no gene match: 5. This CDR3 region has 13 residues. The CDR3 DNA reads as TGCAGCGTTGGAGCAGGGGGCGGCTATGGCTACACCTTC. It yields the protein CSVGAGGGYGYTF. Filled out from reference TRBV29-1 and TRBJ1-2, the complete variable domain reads SAVISQKPSRDICQRGTSLTIQCQVDSQVTMMFWYRQQPGQSLTLIATANQGSEATYESGFVIDKFPISRPNLTFSTLTVSNMSPEDSSIYLCSVGAGGGYGYTFGSGTRLTVV.

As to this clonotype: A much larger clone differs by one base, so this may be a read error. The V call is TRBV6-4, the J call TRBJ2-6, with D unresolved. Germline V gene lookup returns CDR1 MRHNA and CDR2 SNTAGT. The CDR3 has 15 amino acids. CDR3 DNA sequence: TGTGCCGGCAGTGACTCACGCTCTGGGGCCAACGTCCTGACTTTC. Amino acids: CAGSDSRSGANVLTF.

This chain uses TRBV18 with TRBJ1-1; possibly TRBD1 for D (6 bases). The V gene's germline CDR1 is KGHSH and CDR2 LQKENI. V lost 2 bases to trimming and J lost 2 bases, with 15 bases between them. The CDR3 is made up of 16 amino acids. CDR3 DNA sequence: TGTGCCAGCTCACCATCCTGGACAGCTGTAAACACTGAAGCTTTCTTT. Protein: CASSPSWTAVNTEAFF.

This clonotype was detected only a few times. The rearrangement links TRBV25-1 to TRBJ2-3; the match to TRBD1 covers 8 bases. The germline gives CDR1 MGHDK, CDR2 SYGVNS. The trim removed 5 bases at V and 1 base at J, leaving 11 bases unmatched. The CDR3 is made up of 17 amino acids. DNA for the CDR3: TGTGCCAGCAGTCCCACGTCAGGGGGCTGGGGCACAGATACGCAGTATTTT. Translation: CASSPTSGGWGTDTQYF.

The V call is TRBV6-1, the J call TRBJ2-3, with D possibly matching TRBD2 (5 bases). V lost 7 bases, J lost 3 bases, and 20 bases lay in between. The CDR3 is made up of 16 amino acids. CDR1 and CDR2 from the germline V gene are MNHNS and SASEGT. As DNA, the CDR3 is TGTGCCAGCACCAGAGGACTCGACTACAGAACAGATACGCAGTATTTT. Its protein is CASTRGLDYRTDTQYF.

The CDR3 DNA is TGCGCCAGCAGCCCCGGGGACCGTTGGTACACAGATACGCAGTATTTT. Its protein is CASSPGDRWYTDTQYF. V gene TRBV5-1 combines with J gene TRBJ2-3; D tentatively fits TRBD1 or TRBD2 (5 bases each). CDR1 is SGHRS, CDR2 YFSETQ, per germline. V was shortened by 4 bases and J by 2 bases, with 17 bases between the two germline ends. The CDR3 extends over 16 amino acids.

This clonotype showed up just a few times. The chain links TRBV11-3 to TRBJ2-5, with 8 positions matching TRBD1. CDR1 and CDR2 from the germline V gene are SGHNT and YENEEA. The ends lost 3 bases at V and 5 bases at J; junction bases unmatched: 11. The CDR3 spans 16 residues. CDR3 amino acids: CASSFPRQGIGETQYF. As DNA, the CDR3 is TGTGCCAGCAGCTTCCCCAGACAGGGGATAGGCGAGACCCAGTACTTC.

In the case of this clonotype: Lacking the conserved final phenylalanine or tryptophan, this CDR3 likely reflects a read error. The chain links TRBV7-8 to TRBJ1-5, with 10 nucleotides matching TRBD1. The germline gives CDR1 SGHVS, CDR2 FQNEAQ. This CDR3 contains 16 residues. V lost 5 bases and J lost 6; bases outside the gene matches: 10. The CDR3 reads CASSAIGDRGFQPQHL. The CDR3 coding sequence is TGTGCCAGCAGCGCCATCGGGGACAGGGGATTTCAGCCCCAGCATTTA.

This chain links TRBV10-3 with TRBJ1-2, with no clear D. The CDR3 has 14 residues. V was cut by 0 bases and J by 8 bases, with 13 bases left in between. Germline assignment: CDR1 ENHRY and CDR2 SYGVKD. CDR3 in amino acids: CAISESEGYEGYTF. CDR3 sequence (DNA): TGTGCCATCAGTGAGTCGGAAGGGTATGAAGGCTACACCTTC.

CDR3 amino acids: CASSSLAGTETQYF. In nucleotides, the CDR3 is TGCGCCAGCAGCTCCTTAGCGGGGACAGAGACCCAGTACTTC. The chain joins TRBV5-1 to TRBJ2-5, with 8 bases identical to TRBD2. V was clipped by 3 bases and J by 4 bases; unmatched bases: 5. Germline V gene lookup returns CDR1 SGHRS and CDR2 YFSETQ. This CDR3 has 14 residues.